The rows below give T cell receptor beta chains drawn from one sample of a study of T cell responses to AZD1222 COVID-19 vaccine. Some clones are missing from TCRdb's copy, which holds only in-frame ones; the method was immunoSEQ multiplex PCR. Seen here are approximately 73,000 clones, roughly four fifths observed once, and the top ten hold approximately 2.8%. The sample was peripheral blood, taken on day 0 of AZD1222 vaccination. Receptors were obtained from an adult in good health. The CDR3 runs from the conserved cysteine through the conserved F or W. The D gene is left open where the match is weak. Only some rows state a clone size, as once, few, many or a class for expanded clones.

v_gene	abundance	d_gene	j_gene	CDR3aa	CDR3nt
TRBV5-1	NA	NA	TRBJ1-4	CASSLGPWANEKLFF	TGCGCCAGCAGCTTGGGGCCGTGGGCTAATGAAAAACTGTTTTTT
TRBV6-2/TRBV6-3	once	TRBD1	TRBJ2-5	CASSDRAETQYF	TGTGCCAGCAGTGACAGGGCAGAGACCCAGTACTTC
TRBV19	NA	TRBD1	TRBJ2-6	CASSTQGAGGANVLTF	TGTGCCAGTAGTACCCAGGGGGCTGGTGGGGCCAACGTCCTGACTTTC
TRBV5-6	NA	TRBD2	TRBJ2-7	CASSLASGTYEQYF	TGTGCCAGCAGCTTGGCTAGCGGGACCTACGAGCAGTACTTC
TRBV5-1	NA	NA	TRBJ1-3	CASSQGDGYTIYF	TGCGCCAGCAGCCAAGGAGATGGGTACACCATATATTTT
TRBV29-1	few	NA	TRBJ1-2	CSVGVGGTYTF	TGCAGCGTTGGAGTGGGGGGAACCTACACCTTC
TRBV6-2/TRBV6-3	NA	TRBD2	TRBJ2-5	CASSYDGGDKETQYF	TGTGCCAGCAGTTACGACGGGGGGGACAAAGAGACCCAGTACTTC
TRBV6-2/TRBV6-3	NA	TRBD2	TRBJ2-7	CASRPLAGGAYEQYF	TGTGCCAGCAGACCTCTAGCGGGAGGGGCCTACGAGCAGTACTTC
TRBV9	NA	NA	TRBJ2-2	CASSLNTGELFF	TGTGCCAGCAGCCTAAACACCGGGGAGCTGTTTTTT
TRBV11-2	NA	NA	TRBJ1-4	CASSLGFETATNEKLFF	TGTGCCAGCAGCTTAGGGTTCGAGACCGCAACTAATGAAAAACTGTTTTTT
TRBV7-9	NA	TRBD1	TRBJ1-1	CASTLSQGAEAFF	TGTGCCAGCACCTTGTCACAGGGGGCTGAAGCTTTCTTT
TRBV6-1	NA	NA	TRBJ1-3	CASSVEGPSSGNTIYF	TGTGCCAGCAGTGTCGAGGGCCCCAGCTCTGGAAACACCATATATTTT
TRBV7-6	NA	NA	TRBJ2-7	CASSFNTGYEQYF	TGTGCCAGCAGCTTTAACACAGGGTACGAGCAGTACTTC
TRBV7-3	NA	TRBD2	TRBJ2-2	CASGPSGDTGELFF	TGTGCCAGCGGCCCTAGCGGTGACACCGGGGAGCTGTTTTTT
TRBV15	NA	NA	TRBJ2-3	CATAGQLTDTQYF	TGTGCCACCGCCGGACAGCTCACAGATACGCAGTATTTT
TRBV5-5	few	NA	TRBJ1-3	CASSLDGGSGNTIYF	TGTGCCAGCAGCTTGGATGGGGGCTCTGGAAACACCATATATTTT
TRBV9	NA	TRBD2	TRBJ2-1	CASSVAGGVGYNEQFF	TGTGCCAGCAGCGTAGCCGGGGGGGTAGGCTACAATGAGCAGTTCTTC
TRBV14	NA	NA	TRBJ2-3	CASSQAPRDRTDTQYF	TGTGCCAGCAGCCAAGCCCCTCGCGATAGAACAGATACGCAGTATTTT
TRBV5-1	NA	TRBD1	TRBJ1-4	CASSLGQGASNEKLFF	TGCGCCAGCAGCTTGGGACAGGGGGCGAGTAATGAAAAACTGTTTTTT
TRBV18	NA	NA	TRBJ1-6	CASSGSAGNNSPLHF	TGTGCCAGCTCAGGTTCTGCAGGGAATAATTCACCCCTCCACTTT
TRBV18	NA	NA	TRBJ2-2	CASSPLLLSNTGELFF	TGTGCCAGCTCACCACTACTTCTATCTAACACCGGGGAGCTGTTTTTT
TRBV21-1	NA	NA	TRBJ1-5	CASSKPTKTGIMDYSNQPQHF	TGTGCCAGCAGCAAACCCACGAAAACAGGGATAATGGACTATAGCAATCAGCCCCAGCATTTT
TRBV6-5	NA	NA	TRBJ1-5	CASSLRGLNQPQHF	TGTGCCAGCAGTTTGCGGGGTTTGAATCAGCCCCAGCATTTT
TRBV10-2	NA	NA	TRBJ1-1	CASSEGGQRGTEAFF	TGCGCCAGCAGTGAGGGAGGCCAGCGGGGCACTGAAGCTTTCTTT
TRBV7-9	NA	TRBD2	TRBJ2-7	CASSGTSGSISYEQYF	TGTGCCAGCAGCGGCACTAGCGGGAGTATCTCCTACGAGCAGTACTTC
TRBV19	NA	NA	TRBJ2-3	CASMTPGERDTQYF	TGTGCCAGTATGACCCCGGGAGAAAGAGATACGCAGTATTTT
TRBV18	NA	NA	TRBJ2-5	CASSPPFGSLQETQYF	TGTGCCAGCTCACCACCGTTTGGCAGCCTCCAAGAGACCCAGTACTTC
TRBV2	NA	TRBD2	TRBJ2-1	CASHPGLEAYNEQFF	TGTGCCAGCCATCCGGGACTAGAGGCTTACAATGAGCAGTTCTTC
TRBV7-2	NA	TRBD2	TRBJ2-1	CASSLEGLDNNEQFF	TGTGCCAGCAGCTTAGAGGGACTAGACAACAATGAGCAGTTCTTC
TRBV27	NA	TRBD1	TRBJ2-7	CASGDRGEQYF	TGTGCCAGCGGTGACAGGGGCGAGCAGTACTTC
TRBV11-2	NA	NA	TRBJ1-5	CASSLVNQPQHF	TGTGCCAGCAGCTTAGTGAATCAGCCCCAGCATTTT
TRBV30	NA	NA	TRBJ2-7	CAWSGHYEQYF	TGTGCCTGGAGTGGACATTACGAGCAGTACTTC
TRBV7-6	NA	NA	TRBJ1-3	CASSIPSAGNTIYF	TGTGCCAGCAGCATCCCTTCTGCTGGAAACACCATATATTTT